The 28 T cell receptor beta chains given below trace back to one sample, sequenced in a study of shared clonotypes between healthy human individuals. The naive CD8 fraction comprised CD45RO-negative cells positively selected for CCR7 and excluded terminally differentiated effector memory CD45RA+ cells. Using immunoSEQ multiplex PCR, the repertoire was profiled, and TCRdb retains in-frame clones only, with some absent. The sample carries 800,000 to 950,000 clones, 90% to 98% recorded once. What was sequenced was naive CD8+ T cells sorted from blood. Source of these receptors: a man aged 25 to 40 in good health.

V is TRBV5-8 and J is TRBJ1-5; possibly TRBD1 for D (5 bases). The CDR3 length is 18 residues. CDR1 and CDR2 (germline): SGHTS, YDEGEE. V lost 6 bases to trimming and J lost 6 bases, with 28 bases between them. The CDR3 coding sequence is TGTGCCAGCACCCTGCCGGGTTGGGGCACCGGGGCGACTCAGCCCCAGCATTTT. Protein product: CASTLPGWGTGATQPQHF.

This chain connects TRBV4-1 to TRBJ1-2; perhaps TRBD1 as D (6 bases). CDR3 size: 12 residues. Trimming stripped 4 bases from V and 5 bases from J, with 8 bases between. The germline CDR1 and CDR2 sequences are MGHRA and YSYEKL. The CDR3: CASSPQGYGYTF. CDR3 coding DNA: TGCGCCAGCAGCCCCCAGGGGTATGGCTACACCTTC.

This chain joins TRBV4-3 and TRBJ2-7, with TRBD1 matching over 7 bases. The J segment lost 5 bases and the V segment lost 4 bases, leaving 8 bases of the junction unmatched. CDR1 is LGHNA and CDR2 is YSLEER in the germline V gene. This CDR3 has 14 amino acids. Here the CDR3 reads CASSLMTGSNEQYF. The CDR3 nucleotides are TGCGCCAGCAGCCTCATGACAGGGTCGAACGAGCAGTACTTC.

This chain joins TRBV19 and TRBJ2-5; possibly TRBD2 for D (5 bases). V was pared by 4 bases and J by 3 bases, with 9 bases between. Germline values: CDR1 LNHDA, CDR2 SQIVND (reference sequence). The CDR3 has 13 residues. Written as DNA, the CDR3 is TGTGCCAGTAGTAGGAGGCGAGAAGAGACCCAGTACTTC. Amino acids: CASSRRREETQYF. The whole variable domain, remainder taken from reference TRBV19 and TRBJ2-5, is DGGITQSPKYLFRKEGQNVTLSCEQNLNHDAMYWYRQDPGQGLRLIYYSQIVNDFQKGDIAEGYSVSREKKESFPLTVTSAQKNPTAFYLCASSRRREETQYFGPGTRLLVL.

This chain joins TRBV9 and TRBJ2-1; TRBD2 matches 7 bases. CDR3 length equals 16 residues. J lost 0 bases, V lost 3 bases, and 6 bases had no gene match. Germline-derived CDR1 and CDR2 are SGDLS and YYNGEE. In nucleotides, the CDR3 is TGTGCCAGCAGCGACCCGGGGGGAGACTCCTACAATGAGCAGTTCTTC. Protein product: CASSDPGGDSYNEQFF.

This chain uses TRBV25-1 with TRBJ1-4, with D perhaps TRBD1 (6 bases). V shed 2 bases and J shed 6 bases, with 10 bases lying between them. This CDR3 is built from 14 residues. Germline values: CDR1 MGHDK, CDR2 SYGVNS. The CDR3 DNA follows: TGTGCCAGCAGTGAAACGGGGGGCTATGAAAAACTGTTTTTT. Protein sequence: CASSETGGYEKLFF.

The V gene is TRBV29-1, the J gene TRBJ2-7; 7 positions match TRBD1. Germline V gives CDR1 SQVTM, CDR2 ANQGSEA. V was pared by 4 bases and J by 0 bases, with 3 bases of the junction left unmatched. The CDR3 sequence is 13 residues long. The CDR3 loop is CSVGGTDSYEQYF. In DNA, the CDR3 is TGCAGCGTTGGAGGGACAGACTCCTACGAGCAGTACTTC.

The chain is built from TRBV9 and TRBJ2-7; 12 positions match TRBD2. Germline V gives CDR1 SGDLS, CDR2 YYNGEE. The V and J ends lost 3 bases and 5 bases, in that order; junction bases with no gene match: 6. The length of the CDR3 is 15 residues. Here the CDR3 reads CASSGLAGGPNEQYF. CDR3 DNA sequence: TGTGCCAGCAGCGGCCTAGCGGGAGGGCCCAACGAGCAGTACTTC.

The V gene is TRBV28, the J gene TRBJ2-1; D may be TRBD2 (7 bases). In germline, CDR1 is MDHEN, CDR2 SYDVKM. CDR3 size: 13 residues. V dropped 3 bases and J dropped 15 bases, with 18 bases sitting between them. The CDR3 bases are TGTGCCAGCAGTTTCCGAGGCGGGGGCCGGGTGTTCTTC. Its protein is CASSFRGGGRVFF.

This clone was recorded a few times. CDR3 nucleotide sequence: TGTGCCAGCAGCTTAGAGATGTTGGCAGGGATGACCGGGGAGCTGTTTTTT. Amino acid sequence: CASSLEMLAGMTGELFF. The chain uses TRBV7-9 and TRBJ2-2, with D possibly being TRBD1 (5 bases). V was cut by 1 base and J by 5 bases, with 17 bases left in between. The CDR3 is 17 residues long. Germline V gene sequence: CDR1 SEHNR, CDR2 FQNEAQ (reference sequence).

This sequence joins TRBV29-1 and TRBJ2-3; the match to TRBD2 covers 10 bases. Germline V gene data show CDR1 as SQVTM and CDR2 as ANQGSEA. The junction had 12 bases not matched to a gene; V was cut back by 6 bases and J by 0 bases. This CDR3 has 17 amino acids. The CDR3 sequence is CSVVTSGIPLSTDTQYF. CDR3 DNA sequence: TGCAGCGTGGTCACTAGCGGGATACCTCTTAGCACAGATACGCAGTATTTT.

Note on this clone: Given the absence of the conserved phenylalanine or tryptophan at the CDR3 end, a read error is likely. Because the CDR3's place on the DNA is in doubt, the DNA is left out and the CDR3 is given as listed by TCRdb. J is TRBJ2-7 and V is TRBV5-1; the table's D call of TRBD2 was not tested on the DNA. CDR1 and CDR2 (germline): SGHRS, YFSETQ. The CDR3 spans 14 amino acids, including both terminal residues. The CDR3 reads CASSLWGLGGGLSY.

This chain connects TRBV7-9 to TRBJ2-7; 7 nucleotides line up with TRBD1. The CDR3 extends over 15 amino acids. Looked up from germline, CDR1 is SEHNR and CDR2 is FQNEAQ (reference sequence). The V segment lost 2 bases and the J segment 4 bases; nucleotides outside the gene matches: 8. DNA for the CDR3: TGTGCCAGCAGCTTAAAGGGTAGGGACAGTTACGAGCAGTACTTC. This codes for CASSLKGRDSYEQYF.

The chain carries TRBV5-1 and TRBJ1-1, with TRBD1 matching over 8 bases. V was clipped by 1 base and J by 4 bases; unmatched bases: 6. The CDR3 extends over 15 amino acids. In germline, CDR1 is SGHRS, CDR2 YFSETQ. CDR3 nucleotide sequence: TGCGCCAGCAGCTTGCGACAGGGGCTGAGCACTGAAGCTTTCTTT. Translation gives CASSLRQGLSTEAFF.

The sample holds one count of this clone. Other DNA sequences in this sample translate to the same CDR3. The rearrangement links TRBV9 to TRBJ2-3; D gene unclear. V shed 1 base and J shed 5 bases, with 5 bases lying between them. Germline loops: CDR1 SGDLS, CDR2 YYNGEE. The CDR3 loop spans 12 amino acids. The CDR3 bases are TGTGCCAGCAGCGTACTCGAAGATACGCAGTATTTT. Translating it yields CASSVLEDTQYF.

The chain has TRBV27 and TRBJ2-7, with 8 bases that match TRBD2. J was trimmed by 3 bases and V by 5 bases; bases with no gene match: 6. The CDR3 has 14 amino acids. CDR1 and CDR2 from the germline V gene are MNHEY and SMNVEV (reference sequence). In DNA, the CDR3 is TGTGCCAGCAGTCCAGCGGGAGACCTCTACGAGCAGTACTTC. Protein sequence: CASSPAGDLYEQYF.

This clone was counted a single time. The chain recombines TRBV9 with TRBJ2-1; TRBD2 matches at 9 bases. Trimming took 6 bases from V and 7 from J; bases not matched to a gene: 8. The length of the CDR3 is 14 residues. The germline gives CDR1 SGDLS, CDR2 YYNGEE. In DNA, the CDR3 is TGTGCCAGCAACGCGGGAGGGCCAGGAAATGAGCAGTTCTTC. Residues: CASNAGGPGNEQFF.

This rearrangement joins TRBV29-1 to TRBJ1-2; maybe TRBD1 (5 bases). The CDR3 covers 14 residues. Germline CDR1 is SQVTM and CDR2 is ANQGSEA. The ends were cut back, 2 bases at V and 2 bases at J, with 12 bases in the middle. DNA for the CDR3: TGCAGCGTTGAATTGAGACAGAACAACTATGGCTACACCTTC. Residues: CSVELRQNNYGYTF. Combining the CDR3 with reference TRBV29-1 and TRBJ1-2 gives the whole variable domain SAVISQKPSRDICQRGTSLTIQCQVDSQVTMMFWYRQQPGQSLTLIATANQGSEATYESGFVIDKFPISRPNLTFSTLTVSNMSPEDSSIYLCSVELRQNNYGYTFGSGTRLTVV.

This CDR3 is CASSEALQGGGDGYTF. The CDR3 DNA sequence: TGTGCCAGCAGTGAAGCGCTTCAAGGGGGCGGTGATGGCTACACCTTC. J is TRBJ1-2 and V is TRBV2; TRBD1 matches at 7 bases. CDR3 length equals 16 residues. V shed 0 bases and J 6 bases; nucleotides not matched to a gene: 10. The germline gives CDR1 SNHLY, CDR2 FYNNEI.

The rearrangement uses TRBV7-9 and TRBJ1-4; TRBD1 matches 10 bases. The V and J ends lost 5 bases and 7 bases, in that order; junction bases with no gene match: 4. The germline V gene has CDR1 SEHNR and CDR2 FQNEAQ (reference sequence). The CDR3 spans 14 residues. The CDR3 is CASSGGTGVEKLFF. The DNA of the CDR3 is TGTGCCAGCAGCGGGGGGACAGGGGTTGAAAAACTGTTTTTT.

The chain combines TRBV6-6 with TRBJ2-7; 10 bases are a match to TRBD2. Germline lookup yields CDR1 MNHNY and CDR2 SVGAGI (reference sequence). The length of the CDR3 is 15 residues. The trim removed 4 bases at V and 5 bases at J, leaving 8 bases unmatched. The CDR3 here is CASSSRLAGLNEQYF. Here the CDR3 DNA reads TGTGCCAGCAGTTCCAGACTAGCGGGTTTGAACGAGCAGTACTTC.

CDR3 protein: CASSDWDLSRMNTEAFF. The CDR3 nucleotides are TGCGCCAGCAGTGACTGGGACCTGTCTAGGATGAACACTGAAGCTTTCTTT. V is TRBV10-1 and J is TRBJ1-1, with TRBD1 as a possible D gene (5 bases). From germline, CDR1 is WNHNN and CDR2 SYGVQD (reference sequence). V lost 3 bases, J lost 0 bases, and 17 bases lay in between. The CDR3 is 17 amino acids.

This chain's CDR3 is CASSQELAAQETQYF. In DNA, the CDR3 is TGTGCCAGCAGCCAAGAACTAGCGGCACAAGAGACCCAGTACTTC. The rearrangement joins TRBV14 to TRBJ2-5, with 8 bases lining up with TRBD2. This CDR3 has 15 amino acids. Per the germline V gene, CDR1 is SGHDN and CDR2 is FVKESK. With V trimmed by 0 bases and J by 2 bases, 2 bases remained unmatched.

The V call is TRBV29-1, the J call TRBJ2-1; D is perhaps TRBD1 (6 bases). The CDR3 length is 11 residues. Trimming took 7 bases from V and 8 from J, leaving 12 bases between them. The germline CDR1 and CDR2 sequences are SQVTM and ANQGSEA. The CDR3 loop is CSAWWGHEQFF. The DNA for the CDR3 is TGCAGCGCTTGGTGGGGGCATGAGCAGTTCTTC.

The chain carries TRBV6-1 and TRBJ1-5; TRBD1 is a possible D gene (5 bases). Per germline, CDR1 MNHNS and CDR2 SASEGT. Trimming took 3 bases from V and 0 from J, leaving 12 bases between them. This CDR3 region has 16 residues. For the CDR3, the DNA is TGTGCCAGCAGTGAGGAAGACAGAGCTAGCAATCAGCCCCAGCATTTT. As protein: CASSEEDRASNQPQHF.

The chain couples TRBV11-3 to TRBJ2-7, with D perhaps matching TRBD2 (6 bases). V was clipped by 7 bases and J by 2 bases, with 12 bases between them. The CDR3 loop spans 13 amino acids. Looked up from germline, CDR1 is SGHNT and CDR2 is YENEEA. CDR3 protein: CASTWEEPYEQYF. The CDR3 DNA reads TGTGCCAGCACCTGGGAGGAACCCTACGAGCAGTACTTC.

The CDR3 DNA is TGTGCCACCAGCAGCCCGGAGGAGGGGATGGGCAATCAGCCCCAGCATTTT. It translates to CATSSPEEGMGNQPQHF. The V and J genes are TRBV15 and TRBJ1-5, with a weak D call TRBD1 (5 bases). Trimming stripped 3 bases from V and 2 bases from J, with 17 bases between. Germline V gene data show CDR1 as LNHNV and CDR2 as YYDKDF (reference sequence). The CDR3 is made up of 17 amino acids.

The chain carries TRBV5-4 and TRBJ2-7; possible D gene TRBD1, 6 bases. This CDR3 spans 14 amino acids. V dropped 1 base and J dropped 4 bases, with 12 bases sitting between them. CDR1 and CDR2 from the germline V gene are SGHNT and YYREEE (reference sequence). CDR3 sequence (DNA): TGTGCCAGCAGCTTGCGCAGGGGTGGGTACGAGCAGTACTTC. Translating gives CASSLRRGGYEQYF. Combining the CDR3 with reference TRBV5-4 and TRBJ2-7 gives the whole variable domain ETGVTQSPTHLIKTRGQQVTLRCSSQSGHNTVSWYQQALGQGPQFIFQYYREEENGRGNFPPRFSGLQFPNYSSELNVNALELDDSALYLCASSLRRGGYEQYFGPGTRLTVT.